The clone carrying this T cell receptor beta chain was counted between two and nine times. The same CDR3 can be traced to other DNA sequences in this sample. Germline loops: CDR1 SGHRS, CDR2 YFSETQ. With 5 bases clipped from V and 7 bases from J, the junction kept 7 bases outside the gene matches. The CDR3 consists of 14 residues. Reverse transcription of extracted RNA yielded cDNA, which provided the sequencing template. Measured with immunoSEQ multiplex PCR; TCRdb has only the in-frame clones, and not every one. The table includes approximately 210,000 clones, roughly three fifths detected once. These data are taken from a study of CD8+ T cells in alopecia areata. Overall study context: Percent affected scalp area, the SALT score, rated treated patients' severity.

Treatment described: oral pan-JAK inhibitor, 5-10 mg twice daily. The receptor comes from a human donor with alopecia areata. The rearrangement links TRBV5-1 to TRBJ1-2; 11 bases are shared with TRBD1. Here the sequenced sample was CD4+ T cells sorted from blood, taken between weeks 47 and 50, from a patient treated with tofacitinib. The CDR3 DNA follows: TGCGCCAGCAGTCTTTCCGGGACAGGGGGTGGCTACACCTTC. Protein: CASSLSGTGGGYTF.